The present TCR beta chain was sequenced within a study of vaccination and CD4 T cells after COVID-19. Study information: Control cultures, each given a CEFX pool, an HIV-1 Nef pool, or no peptide, were included.

The treatment is: roughly 10-day PBMC culture with coronavirus spike peptide pools or control peptides (ViraFEST assay). As concerns this clonotype: Its antigen is unknown.

The CDR3 loop spans 14 amino acids. Trimming removed 1 base from V and 6 bases from J, with 10 bases in between. Germline V gene lookup returns CDR1 SGHAT and CDR2 FQNNGV. Whole-study results and caveats: Among those convalescent, a median roughly 90% of reactive clones emerged solely post-vaccination.

At the Johns Hopkins FTIC core, DNA taken from cultured CD4+ T cells was sequenced by way of the Oncomine TCR Beta short-read assay. Researchers extracted genomic DNA from CD4+ T cells that had been cultured. TCRdb redid the calling of the PCR reads with MiXCR, one entry per CDR3 protein. The sample has under 7,000 distinct CDR3 sequences, about 17% seen once. The J gene is TRBJ2-1, the V gene TRBV11-2; no firm D call. The TCR sequence derives from a human donor who had recovered from COVID-19. Sequencing used CD4+ T cells from blood, cultured in vitro. The DNA of the CDR3 is TGTGCCAGCAGCTTAGGGTCAGGTTCCAATGAGCAGTTCTTC. Translated, it gives CASSLGSGSNEQFF.